Described below is a single T cell receptor beta chain sequence and its context. Its antigen is unknown. The junction departs from the called germline gene at one end, perhaps through a read error. The data derive from a study of blood T cells in healthy people across ages. A J-beta primer mix and a sample-barcoded 5' primer were used in a second PCR of about 6 to 12 cycles. TCRdb fed the 5' RACE reads into MiXCR, producing one record per CDR3 protein. Here the sample spans 650,000 to 1,000,000 distinct CDR3 sequences, under 40% being singletons. Study-level findings and limits: Among T cells, TCR beta diversity per million cells dropped roughly linearly as age rose. Unsorted PBMC input precluded a conclusive naive versus antigen-experienced comparison.

The CDR3 extends over 15 amino acids. The sequenced material came from blood. This TCR derives from a man between 18 and 35 years old in good health. The chain links TRBV12-3 or TRBV12-4 to TRBJ2-4; TRBD2 aligns across 8 bases. The J call may be faulty, since TRBJ2-5 better matches the DNA end. The CDR3 DNA reads as TGTGCCGGCAGTCCAGAGATCGGGGGGGAAGAGACCCAGTACTTC. Protein sequence: CAGSPEIGGEETQYF.